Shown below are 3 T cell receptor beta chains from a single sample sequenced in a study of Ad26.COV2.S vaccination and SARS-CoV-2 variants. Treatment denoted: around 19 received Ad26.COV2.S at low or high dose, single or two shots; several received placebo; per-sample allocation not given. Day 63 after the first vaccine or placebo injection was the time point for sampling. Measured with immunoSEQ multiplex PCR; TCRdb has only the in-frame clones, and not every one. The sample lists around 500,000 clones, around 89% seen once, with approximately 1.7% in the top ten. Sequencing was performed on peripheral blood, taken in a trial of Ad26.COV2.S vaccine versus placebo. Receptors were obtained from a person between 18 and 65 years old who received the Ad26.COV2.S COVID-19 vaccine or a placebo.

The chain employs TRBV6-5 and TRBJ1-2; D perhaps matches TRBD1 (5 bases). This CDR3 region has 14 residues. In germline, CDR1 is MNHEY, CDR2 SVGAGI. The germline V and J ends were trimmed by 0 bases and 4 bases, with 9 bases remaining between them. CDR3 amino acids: CASSYSGRGYGYTF. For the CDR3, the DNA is TGTGCCAGCAGTTACTCGGGTAGGGGCTATGGCTACACCTTC.

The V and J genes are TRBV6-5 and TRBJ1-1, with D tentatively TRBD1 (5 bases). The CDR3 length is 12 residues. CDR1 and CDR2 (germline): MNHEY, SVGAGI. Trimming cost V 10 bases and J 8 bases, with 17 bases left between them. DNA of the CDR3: TGTGCCATACGGGACTGGGAGTGGGAAGCTTTCTTT. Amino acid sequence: CAIRDWEWEAFF.

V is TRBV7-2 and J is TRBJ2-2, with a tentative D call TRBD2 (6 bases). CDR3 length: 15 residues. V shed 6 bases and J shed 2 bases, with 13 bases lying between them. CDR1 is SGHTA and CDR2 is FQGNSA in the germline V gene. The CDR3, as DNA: TGTGCCAGCAGAACCGGGACTTTCAACACCGGGGAGCTGTTTTTT. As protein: CASRTGTFNTGELFF. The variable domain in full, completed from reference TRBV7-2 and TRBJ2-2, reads GAGVSQSPSNKVTEKGKDVELRCDPISGHTALYWYRQSLGQGLEFLIYFQGNSAPDKSGLPSDRFSAERTGGSVSTLTIQRTQQEDSAVYLCASRTGTFNTGELFFGEGSRLTVL.